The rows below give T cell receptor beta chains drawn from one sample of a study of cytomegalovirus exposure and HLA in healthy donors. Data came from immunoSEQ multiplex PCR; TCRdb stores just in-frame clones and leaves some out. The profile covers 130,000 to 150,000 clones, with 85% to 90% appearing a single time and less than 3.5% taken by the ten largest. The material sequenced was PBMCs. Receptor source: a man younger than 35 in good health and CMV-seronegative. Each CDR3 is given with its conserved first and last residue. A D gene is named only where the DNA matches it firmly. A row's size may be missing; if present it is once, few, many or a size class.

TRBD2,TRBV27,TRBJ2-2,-,TGTGCCAGCAGTTCCCGACTAGCGGGAGGCGCCGGGGAGCTGTTTTTT,CASSSRLAGGAGELFF
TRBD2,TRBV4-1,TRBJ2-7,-,TGCGCCAGCAGCCAAGGGCTGCTAGCGGCGTACGAGCAGTACTTC,CASSQGLLAAYEQYF
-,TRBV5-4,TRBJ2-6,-,TGTGCCAGCAGCCCCTACTCTGGGGCCAACGTCCTGACTTTC,CASSPYSGANVLTF
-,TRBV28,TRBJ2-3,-,TGTGCCACCCTAGGAGGGGTTACAGATACGCAGTATTTT,CATLGGVTDTQYF
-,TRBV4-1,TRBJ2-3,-,TGCGCCAGCAGCCGAATGTCAGGGACAGATACGCAGTATTTT,CASSRMSGTDTQYF
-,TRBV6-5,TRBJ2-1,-,TGTGCCAGCAGTTATTGGGCGGGTAGCTCCTACAATGAGCAGTTCTTC,CASSYWAGSSYNEQFF
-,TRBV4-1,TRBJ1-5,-,TGCGCCAGCAGCCACCCCCCGGGCAATCAGCCCCAGCATTTT,CASSHPPGNQPQHF
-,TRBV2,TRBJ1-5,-,TGTGCCAGCAGTGAACAAGGGGTCCCTCAGCCCCAGCATTTT,CASSEQGVPQPQHF
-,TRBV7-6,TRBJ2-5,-,TGTGCCAGCAGCTTCCTGGACAGCTTTATCCAAGAGACCCAGTACTTC,CASSFLDSFIQETQYF
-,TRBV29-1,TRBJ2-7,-,TGCAGCGTTATACAGTCCTGGGAGCAGTACTTC,CSVIQSWEQYF
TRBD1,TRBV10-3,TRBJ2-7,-,TGTGCCATATGGACAGGGGGACTCTACGAGCAGTACTTC,CAIWTGGLYEQYF
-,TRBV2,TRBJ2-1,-,TGTGCCAGCAGCCCCAAGGGCAGGGACTACAATGAGCAGTTCTTC,CASSPKGRDYNEQFF
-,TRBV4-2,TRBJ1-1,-,TGTGCCAGCAGCCATCGACAGCAGAACACTGAAGCTTTCTTT,CASSHRQQNTEAFF
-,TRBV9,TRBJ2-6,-,TGTGCCAGCAGCGGGACACGGGCTGGGGCCAACGTCCTGACTTTC,CASSGTRAGANVLTF
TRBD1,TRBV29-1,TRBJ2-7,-,TGCAGCGTTCAAGGACAGGGTTTGTCCGAGCAGTACTTC,CSVQGQGLSEQYF
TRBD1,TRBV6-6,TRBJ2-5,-,TGTGCCAGCAGGGGGACAGGAGGAGATGGGACCCAGTACTTC,CASRGTGGDGTQYF
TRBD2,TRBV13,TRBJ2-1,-,TGTGCCAGCAGCCTACTTAGCGGGAGCTCCTACAATGAGCAGTTCTTC,CASSLLSGSSYNEQFF
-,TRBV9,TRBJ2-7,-,TGTGCCAGCAGCGTAGTGGGGCGGGAAGGAGACGAGCAGTACTTC,CASSVVGREGDEQYF
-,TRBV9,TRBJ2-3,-,TGTGCCAGCAGCGGGCAGGGCGGTATAGATACGCAGTATTTT,CASSGQGGIDTQYF
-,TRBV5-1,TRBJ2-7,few,TGCGCCAGCAGCTTGGCAGGGACTCTCTACGAGCAGTACTTC,CASSLAGTLYEQYF
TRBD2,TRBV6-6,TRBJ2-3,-,TGTGCCAGCAAGACGGGAGGGCCCTATACGCAGTATTTT,CASKTGGPYTQYF
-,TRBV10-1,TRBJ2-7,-,TGCGCCAGCACGGTGGTTGGGCTACGTTCAATCTACGAGCAGTACTTC,CASTVVGLRSIYEQYF
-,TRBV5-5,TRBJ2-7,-,TGTGCCAGCAGCTTGTCCATAGGAGGGGTCTCCTACGAGCAGTACTTC,CASSLSIGGVSYEQYF
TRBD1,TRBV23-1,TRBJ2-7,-,TGCGCCAGCAGTCGCATACCGGGACAGAACTCCTACGAGCAGTACTTC,CASSRIPGQNSYEQYF
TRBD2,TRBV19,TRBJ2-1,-,TGTGCCAGTACAACTAGCGGCAGCTCCTACAATGAGCAGTTCTTC,CASTTSGSSYNEQFF
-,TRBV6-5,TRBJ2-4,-,TGTGCCAGCAGTTACTCTAGATTTATAGCCAAAAACATTCAGTACTTC,CASSYSRFIAKNIQYF
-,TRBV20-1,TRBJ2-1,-,TGCAGTGCTAGCAAGAGGGATGAGCAGTTCTTC,CSASKRDEQFF
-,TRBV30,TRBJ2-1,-,TGTGCCTGGCAGAAAAAGGACACAAGCTCCTACAATGAGCAGTTCTTC,CAWQKKDTSSYNEQFF
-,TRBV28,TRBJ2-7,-,TGTGCCAGCAGTTTTGCCGGAGACTCCTACGAGCAGTACTTC,CASSFAGDSYEQYF
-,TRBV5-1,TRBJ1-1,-,TGCGCCAGCAGCTGGGGAGGGGTTACCACTGAAGCTTTCTTT,CASSWGGVTTEAFF
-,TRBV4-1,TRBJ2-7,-,TGCGCCAGCAGCCAAGTCACACCAGGGCCGCAGTACTTC,CASSQVTPGPQYF
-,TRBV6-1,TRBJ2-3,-,TGTGCCAGCAGTGATGGAGGACAGCGAACACCTCATACGCAGTATTTT,CASSDGGQRTPHTQYF
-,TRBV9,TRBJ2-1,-,TGTGCCAGCAGCGTAGAAGGACATCTTAACAATGAGCAGTTCTTC,CASSVEGHLNNEQFF
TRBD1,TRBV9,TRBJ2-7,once,TGTGCCAGCAGCGTAGGGGACAGGAGATACGAGCAGTACTTC,CASSVGDRRYEQYF
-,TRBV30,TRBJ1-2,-,TGTGCCTGGAGTGCCGTCTATGGCTACACCTTC,CAWSAVYGYTF
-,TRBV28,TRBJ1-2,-,TGTGCCAGCACCATCACGGCGGGAGGGCTTAACTATGGCTACACCTTC,CASTITAGGLNYGYTF
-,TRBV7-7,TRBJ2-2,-,TGTGCCAGCAGCTCCACCCCAGTAACCGGGGAGCTGTTTTTT,CASSSTPVTGELFF
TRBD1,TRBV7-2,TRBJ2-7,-,TGTGCCAGCAGCTTAGCCAGGGACAGGGTCTACGAGCAGTACTTC,CASSLARDRVYEQYF
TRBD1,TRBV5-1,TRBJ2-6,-,TGCGCCAGCAGCCTTGGACAGGGGACCTCTGGGGCCAACGTCCTGACTTTC,CASSLGQGTSGANVLTF
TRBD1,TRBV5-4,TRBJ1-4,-,TGTGCCAGCAGCCCCGGGACAGGGGTTGAAAAACTGTTTTTT,CASSPGTGVEKLFF
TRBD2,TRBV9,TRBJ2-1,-,TGTGCCAGCAGCGCGAGCGGGACCTACAATGAGCAGTTCTTC,CASSASGTYNEQFF
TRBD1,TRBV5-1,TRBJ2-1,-,TGCGCCAGCAGCTTGGGGCAGGGGGCCGTCGATGAGCAGTTCTTC,CASSLGQGAVDEQFF
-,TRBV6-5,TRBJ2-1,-,TGTGCCAGCGGACTGAGCTCCTACAATGAGCAGTTCTTC,CASGLSSYNEQFF
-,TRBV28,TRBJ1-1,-,TGTGCCAGCAGTTTTAGGGTCCGGGGGAACACTGAAGCTTTCTTT,CASSFRVRGNTEAFF
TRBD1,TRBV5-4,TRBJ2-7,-,TGTGCCAGCAGCAGGGACAGGCGATCCTACGAGCAGTACTTC,CASSRDRRSYEQYF
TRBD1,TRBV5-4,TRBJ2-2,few,TGTGCCAGCAGCAGTCCTACAGGGGGCACCGGGGAGCTGTTTTTT,CASSSPTGGTGELFF